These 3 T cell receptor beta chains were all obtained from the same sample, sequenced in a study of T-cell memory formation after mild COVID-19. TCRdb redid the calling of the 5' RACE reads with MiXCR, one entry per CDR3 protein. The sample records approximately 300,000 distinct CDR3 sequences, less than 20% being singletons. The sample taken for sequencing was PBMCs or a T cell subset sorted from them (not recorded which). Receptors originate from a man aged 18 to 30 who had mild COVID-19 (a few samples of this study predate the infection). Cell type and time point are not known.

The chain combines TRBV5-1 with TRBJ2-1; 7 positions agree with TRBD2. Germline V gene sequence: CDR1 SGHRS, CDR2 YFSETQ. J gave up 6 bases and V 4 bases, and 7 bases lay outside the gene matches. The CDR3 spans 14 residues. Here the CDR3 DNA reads TGCGCCAGCAGCAGGAGCGGGGCCCTCAATGAGCAGTTCTTC. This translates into CASSRSGALNEQFF. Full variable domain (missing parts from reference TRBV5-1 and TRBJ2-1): KAGVTQTPRYLIKTRGQQVTLSCSPISGHRSVSWYQQTPGQGLQFLFEYFSETQRNKGNFPGRFSGRQFSNSRSEMNVSTLELGDSALYLCASSRSGALNEQFFGPGTRLTVL.

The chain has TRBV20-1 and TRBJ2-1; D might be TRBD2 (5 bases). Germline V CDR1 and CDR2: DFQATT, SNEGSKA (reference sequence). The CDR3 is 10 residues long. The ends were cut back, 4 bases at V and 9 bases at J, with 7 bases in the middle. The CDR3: CSAKLGEQFF. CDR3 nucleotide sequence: TGCAGTGCTAAACTAGGTGAGCAGTTCTTC.

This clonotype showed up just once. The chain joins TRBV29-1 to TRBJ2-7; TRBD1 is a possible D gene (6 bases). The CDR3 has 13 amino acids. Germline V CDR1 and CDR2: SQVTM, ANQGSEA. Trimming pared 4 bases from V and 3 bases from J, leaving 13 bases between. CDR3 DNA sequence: TGCAGCGTTGTGCAGGGGCCAAACTACGAGCAGTACTTC. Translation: CSVVQGPNYEQYF.